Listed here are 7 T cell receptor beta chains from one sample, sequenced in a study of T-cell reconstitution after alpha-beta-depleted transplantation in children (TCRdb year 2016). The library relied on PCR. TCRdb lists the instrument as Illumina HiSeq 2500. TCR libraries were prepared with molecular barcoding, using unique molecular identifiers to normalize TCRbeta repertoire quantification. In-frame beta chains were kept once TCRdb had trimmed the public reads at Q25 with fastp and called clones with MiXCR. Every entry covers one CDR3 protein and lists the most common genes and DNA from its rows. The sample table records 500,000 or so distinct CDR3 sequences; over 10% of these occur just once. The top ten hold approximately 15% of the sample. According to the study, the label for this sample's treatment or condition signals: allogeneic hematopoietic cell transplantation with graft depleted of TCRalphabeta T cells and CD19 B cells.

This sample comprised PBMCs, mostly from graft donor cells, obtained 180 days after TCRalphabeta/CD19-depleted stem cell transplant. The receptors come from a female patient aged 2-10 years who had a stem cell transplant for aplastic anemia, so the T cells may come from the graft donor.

CDR3 nucleotides: TGCGCCAGCGCGGACGGGCGGAACACCGGGGAGCTGTTTTTT. Residues: CASADGRNTGELFF. The gene calls are TRBV4-3 and TRBJ2-2; D is undetermined. This CDR3 has 14 amino acids. Trimming cost V 8 bases and J 1 base, with 11 bases left between them. The germline V gene has CDR1 LGHNA and CDR2 YSLEER.

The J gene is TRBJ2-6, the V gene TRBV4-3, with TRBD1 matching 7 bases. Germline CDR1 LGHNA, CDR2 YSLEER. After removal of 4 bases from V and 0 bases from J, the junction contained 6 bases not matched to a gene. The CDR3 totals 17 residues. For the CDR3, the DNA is TGCGCCAGCAGCCTCGGGACAGACCTCTCTGGGGCCAACGTCCTGACTTTC. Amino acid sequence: CASSLGTDLSGANVLTF.

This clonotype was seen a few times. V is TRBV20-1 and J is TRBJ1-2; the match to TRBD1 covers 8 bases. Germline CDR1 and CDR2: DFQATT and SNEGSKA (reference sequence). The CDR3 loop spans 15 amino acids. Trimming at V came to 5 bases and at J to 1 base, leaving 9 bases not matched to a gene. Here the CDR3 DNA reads TGCAGTGCTGATAACAGGGGGGGGGTTAACTATGGCTACACCTTC. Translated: CSADNRGGVNYGYTF.

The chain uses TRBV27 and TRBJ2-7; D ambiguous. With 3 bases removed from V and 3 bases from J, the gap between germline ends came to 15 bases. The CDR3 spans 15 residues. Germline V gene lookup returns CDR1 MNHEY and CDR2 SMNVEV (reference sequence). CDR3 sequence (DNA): TGTGCCAGCAGTTTTCTTGGTGGGTCATTCTACGAGCAGTACTTC. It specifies CASSFLGGSFYEQYF.

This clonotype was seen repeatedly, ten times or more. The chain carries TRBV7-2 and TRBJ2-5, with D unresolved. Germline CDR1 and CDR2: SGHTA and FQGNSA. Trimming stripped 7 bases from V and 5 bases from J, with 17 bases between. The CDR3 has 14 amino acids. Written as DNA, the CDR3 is TGTGCCAGCAACTCCAGGATGAGGCAGGAGACCCAGTACTTC. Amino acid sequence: CASNSRMRQETQYF.

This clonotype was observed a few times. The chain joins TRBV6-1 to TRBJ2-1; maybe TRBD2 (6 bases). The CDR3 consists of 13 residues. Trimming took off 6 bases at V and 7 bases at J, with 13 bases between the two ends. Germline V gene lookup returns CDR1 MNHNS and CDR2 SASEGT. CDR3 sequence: CASRLGGWNEQFF. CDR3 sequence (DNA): TGTGCCAGCAGACTTGGGGGGTGGAATGAGCAGTTCTTC.

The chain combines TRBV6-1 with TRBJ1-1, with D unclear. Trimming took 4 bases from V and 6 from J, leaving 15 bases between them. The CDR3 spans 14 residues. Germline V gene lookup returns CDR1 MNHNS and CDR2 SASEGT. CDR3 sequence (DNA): TGTGCCAGCAGTGGAGACGGCGGGCTGGCTGAAGCTTTCTTT. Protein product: CASSGDGGLAEAFF.